These 11 T cell receptor beta chains share one sample of origin, sequenced in a study of cytomegalovirus exposure and HLA in healthy donors. Assay used: immunoSEQ multiplex PCR; TCRdb lists only in-frame clones, some missing. Altogether 150,000 to 200,000 clones are present, approximately 89% being singletons, with the ten largest covering 4.2%. Sequencing was carried out using PBMCs. The source is a man aged 18 to 35 in good health and CMV-seropositive.

This rearrangement joins TRBV29-1 to TRBJ2-5; D is perhaps TRBD2 (5 bases). Germline V CDR1 and CDR2: SQVTM, ANQGSEA. CDR3 length: 13 residues. The V gene lost 2 bases and the J gene lost 5 bases, with 12 bases spanning the gap. The DNA for the CDR3 is TGCAGCGTTGAATCCGGGAATTGGGAGACCCAGTACTTC. Amino acid sequence: CSVESGNWETQYF. Full variable domain (remainder filled in from reference TRBV29-1 and TRBJ2-5): SAVISQKPSRDICQRGTSLTIQCQVDSQVTMMFWYRQQPGQSLTLIATANQGSEATYESGFVIDKFPISRPNLTFSTLTVSNMSPEDSSIYLCSVESGNWETQYFGPGTRLLVL.

V and J are TRBV6-1 and TRBJ1-5, with D perhaps TRBD1 (5 bases). The CDR3 length is 15 residues. V gave up 1 base and J gave up 3 bases, with 10 bases separating them. From germline, CDR1 is MNHNS and CDR2 SASEGT. CDR3 DNA: TGTGCCAGCAGTGAAGGTACAGGAGCCAATCAGCCCCAGCATTTT. Its protein is CASSEGTGANQPQHF.

This chain links TRBV6-5 with TRBJ1-1; tentative D call: TRBD1 (6 bases). Germline CDR1 and CDR2: MNHEY and SVGAGI. Trimming took off 0 bases at V and 10 bases at J, with 21 bases between the two ends. This CDR3 contains 16 residues. CDR3 bases: TGTGCCAGCAGTTACTCGCGAGGGGGATACGGTCTCGGAGCTTTCTTT. It specifies CASSYSRGGYGLGAFF.

This clone was recorded once. This rearrangement joins TRBV2 to TRBJ2-2; 11 bases are a match to TRBD1. Trimming cost V 5 bases and J 6 bases; bases outside gene matches: 5. Germline V gene data show CDR1 as SNHLY and CDR2 as FYNNEI. This CDR3 spans 15 amino acids. CDR3 DNA: TGTGCCAGCAGTTACGGACAGGGGGCCCCCGGGGAGCTGTTTTTT. Its translation is CASSYGQGAPGELFF.

The rearrangement links TRBV4-1 to TRBJ2-6, with TRBD1 matching 8 bases. Germline CDR1 is MGHRA and CDR2 is YSYEKL. CDR3 length equals 19 residues. The trim removed 4 bases at V and 1 base at J, leaving 12 bases unmatched. CDR3 sequence reads: CASSRLGTGLRSGANVLTF. CDR3 nucleotides: TGCGCCAGCAGCCGACTCGGGACAGGTCTCCGATCTGGGGCCAACGTCCTGACTTTC.

The chain couples TRBV5-8 to TRBJ2-7; TRBD2 might be the D (5 bases). Germline assignment: CDR1 SGHTS and CDR2 YDEGEE. CDR3 length: 14 amino acids. V gave up 1 base and J gave up 3 bases, with 11 bases separating them. CDR3 amino acids: CASSLRVEGYEQYF. DNA of the CDR3: TGTGCCAGCAGCTTGAGGGTCGAGGGCTACGAGCAGTACTTC.

This rearrangement joins TRBV4-1 to TRBJ2-5, with TRBD2 as a possible D gene (6 bases). This CDR3 contains 15 residues. From germline, CDR1 is MGHRA and CDR2 YSYEKL. V gave up 0 bases and J gave up 5 bases, with 13 bases separating them. The CDR3 DNA is TGCGCCAGCAGCCAAGATCAGGCGGGATGGGAGACCCAGTACTTC. It is translated as CASSQDQAGWETQYF.

The chain employs TRBV27 and TRBJ1-5; maybe TRBD1 (6 bases). The CDR3 sequence is 15 residues long. The germline gives CDR1 MNHEY, CDR2 SMNVEV (reference sequence). Trimming pared 2 bases from V and 7 bases from J, leaving 15 bases between. The CDR3 region has the DNA TGTGCCAGCAGTTTAATATACAGGGTAGGGCAGCCCCAGCATTTT. It translates to CASSLIYRVGQPQHF.

The rearrangement joins TRBV5-4 to TRBJ1-3, with D uncertain. The CDR3 consists of 16 residues. V was shortened by 3 bases and J by 0 bases, with 13 bases between the two germline ends. Germline V lookup: CDR1 SGHNT, CDR2 YYREEE (reference sequence). The CDR3 is CASSSGGLSSGNTIYF. CDR3 bases: TGTGCCAGCAGCTCCGGTGGGCTCAGCTCTGGAAACACCATATATTTT.

The chain carries TRBV28 and TRBJ1-5; possible D gene TRBD1, 6 bases. The CDR3 runs to 13 residues. Germline V gives CDR1 MDHEN, CDR2 SYDVKM. V was clipped by 7 bases and J by 3 bases, with 10 bases between them. CDR3 region: CASKQGYNQPQHF. The CDR3 DNA reads as TGTGCCAGCAAACAGGGTTACAATCAGCCCCAGCATTTT.

The gene calls are TRBV5-6 and TRBJ2-1, with D perhaps matching TRBD2 (5 bases). The ends were cut back, 4 bases at V and 0 bases at J, with 14 bases in the middle. This CDR3 has 16 residues. Per germline, CDR1 SGHDT and CDR2 YYEEEE. The CDR3 protein is CASSHDYLRSYNEQFF. The CDR3, as DNA: TGTGCCAGCAGCCACGACTACCTCCGCTCCTACAATGAGCAGTTCTTC.